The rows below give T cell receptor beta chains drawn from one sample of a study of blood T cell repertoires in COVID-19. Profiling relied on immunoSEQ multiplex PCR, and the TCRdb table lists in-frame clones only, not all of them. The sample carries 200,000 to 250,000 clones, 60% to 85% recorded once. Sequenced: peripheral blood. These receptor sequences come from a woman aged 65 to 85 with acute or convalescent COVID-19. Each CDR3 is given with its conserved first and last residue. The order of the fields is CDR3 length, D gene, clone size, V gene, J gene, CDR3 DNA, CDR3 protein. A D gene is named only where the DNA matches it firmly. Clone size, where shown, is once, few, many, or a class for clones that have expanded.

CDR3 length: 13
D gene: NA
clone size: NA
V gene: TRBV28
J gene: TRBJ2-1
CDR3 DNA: TGTGCCAGCAGTTTTACAGGGTACAATGAGCAGTTCTTC
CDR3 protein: CASSFTGYNEQFF

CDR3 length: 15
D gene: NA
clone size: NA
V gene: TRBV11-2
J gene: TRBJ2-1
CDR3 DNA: TGTGCCAGCAGCTACTGGACAGTAACCTACAATGAGCAGTTCTTC
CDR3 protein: CASSYWTVTYNEQFF

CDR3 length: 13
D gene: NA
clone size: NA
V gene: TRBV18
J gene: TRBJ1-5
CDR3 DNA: TGTGCCAGCTCACCAGAGAGCAATCAGCCCCAGCATTTT
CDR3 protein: CASSPESNQPQHF

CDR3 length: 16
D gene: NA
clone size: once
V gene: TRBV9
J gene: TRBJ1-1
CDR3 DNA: TGTGCCAGCAGCGTAGCTACCGGGAGGGCGAACACTGAAGCTTTCTTT
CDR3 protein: CASSVATGRANTEAFF

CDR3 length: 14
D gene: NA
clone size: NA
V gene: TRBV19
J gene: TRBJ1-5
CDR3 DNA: TGTGCCAGTAGTGCGCGAATGCGCAATCAGCCCCAGCATTTT
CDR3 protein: CASSARMRNQPQHF

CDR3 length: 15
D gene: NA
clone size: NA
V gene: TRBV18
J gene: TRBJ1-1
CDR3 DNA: TGTGCCAGCTCACCACCGTCACGACAGAGCACTGAAGCTTTCTTT
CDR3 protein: CASSPPSRQSTEAFF

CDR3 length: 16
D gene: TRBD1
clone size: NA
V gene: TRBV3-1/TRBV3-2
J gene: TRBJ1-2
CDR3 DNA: TGTGCCAGCAGCCAGACGTTTGGGGACAGATTCGCTGGCTACACCTTC
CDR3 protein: CASSQTFGDRFAGYTF

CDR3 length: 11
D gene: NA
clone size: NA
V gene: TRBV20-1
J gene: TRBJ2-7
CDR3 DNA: TGCAGTGCTCTATCGGGGGTCGAGCAGTACTTC
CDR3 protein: CSALSGVEQYF

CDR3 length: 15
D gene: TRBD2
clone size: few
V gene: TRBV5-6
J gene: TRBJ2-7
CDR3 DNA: TGTGCCAGCAGCTTCTGGGGAGCGGGAGTGGTCGAGCAGTACTTC
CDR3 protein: CASSFWGAGVVEQYF

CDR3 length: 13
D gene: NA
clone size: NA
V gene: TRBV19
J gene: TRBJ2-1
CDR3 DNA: TGTGCCAGTAGCGACAGGTCCGGGTATGAGCAGTTCTTC
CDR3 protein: CASSDRSGYEQFF

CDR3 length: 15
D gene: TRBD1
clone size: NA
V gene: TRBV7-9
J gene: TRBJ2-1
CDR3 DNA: TGTGCCAGCAGCTCGGACAGGCTGCCCTACAATGAGCAGTTCTTC
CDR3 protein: CASSSDRLPYNEQFF

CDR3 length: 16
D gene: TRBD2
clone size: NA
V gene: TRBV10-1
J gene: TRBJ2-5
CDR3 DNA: TGCGCCAGCAGTGAGTCTCTAGCGGGAGAGAGAGAGACCCAGTACTTC
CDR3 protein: CASSESLAGERETQYF

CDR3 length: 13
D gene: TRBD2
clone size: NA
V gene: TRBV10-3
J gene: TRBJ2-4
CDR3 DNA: TGTGCCATCAGTGAAAAGGGAGGGAACATTCAGTACTTC
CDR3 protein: CAISEKGGNIQYF